Each of the 29 T cell receptor beta chains below was sequenced from the same sample in a study of T cell changes during pregnancy in multiple sclerosis. The data were produced by immunoSEQ multiplex PCR, yet TCRdb's version contains in-frame clones alone and is incomplete. The sample contains some 99,000 clones, around 92% of which appear only once. The starting material was peripheral blood, obtained after pregnancy. The receptors were sampled from a female donor in good health, enrolled as a control in a pregnancy study.

This clone was recorded only once. The rearrangement joins TRBV20-1 to TRBJ2-1; D is ambiguous. Germline assignment: CDR1 DFQATT and CDR2 SNEGSKA (reference sequence). CDR3 length: 11 residues. Trimming took 3 bases from V and 8 from J, leaving 8 bases between them. DNA of the CDR3: TGCAGTGCTAGTTTGGGCGATGAGCAGTTCTTC. Translation gives CSASLGDEQFF.

The CDR3: CASSLGVQGNTGELFF. Written as DNA, the CDR3 is TGTGCCAGCAGCTTAGGGGTACAGGGGAACACCGGGGAGCTGTTTTTT. V and J are TRBV7-9 and TRBJ2-2, with TRBD1 as a possible D gene (6 bases). V dropped 1 base and J dropped 1 base, with 10 bases sitting between them. CDR3 length: 16 amino acids. Germline CDR1 reads SEHNR; CDR2 reads FQNEAQ (reference sequence).

This rearrangement joins TRBV28 to TRBJ2-7, with a possible D match to TRBD2 (7 bases). This CDR3 region has 15 residues. Germline CDR1 is MDHEN and CDR2 is SYDVKM. Deletions cut 7 bases from V and 5 bases from J, with 21 bases between. The CDR3 DNA reads TGTGCCAGCACCCTAGGGGGGGACGGTGGCCACGAGCAGTACTTC. It encodes CASTLGGDGGHEQYF.

The sample holds one count of this clone. The CDR3 spells CSVAIADTQYF. The CDR3 DNA sequence: TGCAGCGTTGCCATAGCAGATACGCAGTATTTT. The rearrangement links TRBV29-1 to TRBJ2-3; D not certain. The V and J ends lost 4 bases and 4 bases respectively, with 6 bases between them. Per germline, CDR1 SQVTM and CDR2 ANQGSEA. CDR3 length equals 11 residues.

This chain uses TRBV5-5 with TRBJ1-4; weak D call: TRBD1 (5 bases). Germline CDR1 and CDR2: SGHKS and YYEKEE (reference sequence). V was pared by 2 bases and J by 3 bases, with 14 bases between. CDR3 size: 16 residues. The CDR3 DNA is TGTGCCAGCAGCTTTGGCAGGGATAGGGCTAATGAAAAACTGTTTTTT. This gives the protein CASSFGRDRANEKLFF.

The CDR3 loop is CAILEGGSPNYEQYF. CDR3 nucleotide sequence: TGTGCCATCCTTGAGGGAGGGAGTCCTAACTACGAGCAGTACTTC. The gene calls are TRBV6-1 and TRBJ2-7, with TRBD2 identical over 7 bases. There are 15 residues in the CDR3. The V gene end was trimmed by 10 bases and the J gene end by 3 bases; junction bases not matched to a gene: 15. Germline V gene lookup returns CDR1 MNHNS and CDR2 SASEGT.

The chain uses TRBV6-6 and TRBJ2-5, with a tentative D call TRBD1 (5 bases). The CDR3 spans 13 residues. The germline V gene has CDR1 MNHNY and CDR2 SVGAGI (reference sequence). The germline V and J ends were trimmed by 5 bases and 3 bases, with 10 bases remaining between them. In DNA form, the CDR3 reads TGTGCCAGCAGTCCTGGACATAAAGAGACCCAGTACTTC. It is translated as CASSPGHKETQYF.

The CDR3 sequence: CASSHGPGTYNEQFF. The CDR3, as DNA: TGTGCCAGCAGCCATGGGCCCGGGACCTACAATGAGCAGTTCTTC. This chain joins TRBV14 and TRBJ2-1, with D possibly TRBD2 on 5 matching bases. V lost 3 bases and J 2 bases, leaving 11 bases between the germline ends. CDR1 and CDR2 from the germline V gene are SGHDN and FVKESK. The CDR3 is 15 amino acids.

The chain has TRBV5-8 and TRBJ1-2; D not certain. Germline CDR1 is SGHTS and CDR2 is YDEGEE. V dropped 0 bases and J dropped 2 bases, with 5 bases sitting between them. CDR3 size: 13 residues. DNA for the CDR3: TGTGCCAGCAGCTTGGGTCAGAACTATGGCTACACCTTC. Protein sequence: CASSLGQNYGYTF.

The chain joins TRBV28 to TRBJ2-1; 9 positions agree with TRBD2. V shed 4 bases and J 7 bases; nucleotides not matched to a gene: 11. The CDR3 is 16 amino acids. Germline-derived CDR1 and CDR2 are MDHEN and SYDVKM. The CDR3 coding sequence is TGTGCCAGCAGTTCTTTAGCGGGAGCGAACAAGAATGAGCAGTTCTTC. Its translation: CASSSLAGANKNEQFF.

This chain uses TRBV19 with TRBJ2-2; perhaps TRBD2 as D (6 bases). The CDR3 length is 15 residues. CDR1 is LNHDA, CDR2 SQIVND, per germline (reference sequence). The V end was cut by 4 bases, the J end by 4 bases, with 13 bases between. CDR3 protein: CASSNGGAGTGELFF. CDR3 bases: TGTGCCAGTAGTAATGGAGGGGCGGGCACCGGGGAGCTGTTTTTT.

J is TRBJ1-2 and V is TRBV5-1; D remains unclear. Germline CDR1 SGHRS, CDR2 YFSETQ. Deletions cut 1 base from V and 8 bases from J, with 9 bases between. This CDR3 contains 12 residues. The DNA of the CDR3 is TGCGCCAGCAGCTTGACCGGTTGGGGCTACACCTTC. It translates to CASSLTGWGYTF. Filled out from reference TRBV5-1 and TRBJ1-2, the complete variable domain reads KAGVTQTPRYLIKTRGQQVTLSCSPISGHRSVSWYQQTPGQGLQFLFEYFSETQRNKGNFPGRFSGRQFSNSRSEMNVSTLELGDSALYLCASSLTGWGYTFGSGTRLTVV.

The rearrangement joins TRBV2 to TRBJ1-1; D unresolved. The V end lost 4 bases, the J end lost 0 bases, and 9 bases lay between the germline ends. Germline V gives CDR1 SNHLY, CDR2 FYNNEI. CDR3 size: 14 residues. CDR3 nucleotides: TGTGCCAGCAGTGGGCGGCGGTTGAACACTGAAGCTTTCTTT. Its protein product is CASSGRRLNTEAFF.

The V gene is TRBV21-1, the J gene TRBJ1-4; the tabulated D call, TRBD1, remains unverified against the DNA. TRBV21-1 is given as a pseudogene. This CDR3 has 14 amino acids. This CDR3 reads CASHKQVCNEKLFF. In DNA, the CDR3 is TGTGCCAGCCACAAACAGGTATGTAATGAAAAACTGTTTTTT.

The rearrangement links TRBV29-1 to TRBJ2-5; 10 bases match TRBD1. The CDR3 length is 14 residues. V lost 6 bases to trimming and J lost 3 bases; unmatched junction nucleotides: 7. Germline loops: CDR1 SQVTM, CDR2 ANQGSEA. CDR3: CSVPRTGGEETQYF. CDR3 in DNA: TGCAGCGTACCTAGGACAGGGGGGGAAGAGACCCAGTACTTC.

This clone has only one observation. The chain joins TRBV5-1 to TRBJ2-7; TRBD1 might be the D (6 bases). Germline V gene lookup returns CDR1 SGHRS and CDR2 YFSETQ. Trimming removed 4 bases at V and 5 bases at J, with 13 bases between. The CDR3 length is 13 residues. The CDR3 sequence is CASSAIQGHEQYF. The CDR3, as DNA: TGCGCCAGCAGCGCGATACAGGGCCACGAGCAGTACTTC.

Only one count was recorded for this clone. This chain links TRBV28 with TRBJ2-7; the D is unclear. This CDR3 has 12 residues. V lost 1 base and J lost 3, with 4 bases in between. Per germline, CDR1 MDHEN and CDR2 SYDVKM. The CDR3 sequence: CASSLSHYEQYF. The CDR3 DNA reads as TGTGCCAGCAGTTTATCCCACTACGAGCAGTACTTC.

The chain links TRBV7-6 to TRBJ1-3, with TRBD1 identical over 7 bases. The CDR3 has 19 amino acids. Unmatched junction bases numbered 22, after V lost 5 bases and J lost 6 bases. The germline V gene encodes CDR1 SGHVS and CDR2 FNYEAQ. CDR3 DNA: TGTGCCAGCAGCCTACCAATTGATACAGGGGAGTATTCGTTAAACACCATATATTTT. It translates to CASSLPIDTGEYSLNTIYF.

J is TRBJ2-5 and V is TRBV5-1; TRBD2 matches at 9 bases. CDR3 size: 16 residues. The V and J ends lost 2 bases and 1 base, in that order; junction bases with no gene match: 6. The germline V gene encodes CDR1 SGHRS and CDR2 YFSETQ. The CDR3 bases are TGCGCCAGCAGCTTATGGCGGGGGGGCCTCCAAGAGACCCAGTACTTC. This gives the protein CASSLWRGGLQETQYF.

This chain connects TRBV6-6 to TRBJ2-1, with 12 bases aligning to TRBD2. The CDR3 extends over 14 amino acids. Germline CDR1 MNHNY, CDR2 SVGAGI (reference sequence). V shed 6 bases, J shed 5 bases, and the junction held 2 bases outside the gene matches. The CDR3 DNA is TGTGCCAGCAGCCGACTAGCGGGAGACAATGAGCAGTTCTTC. Translation gives CASSRLAGDNEQFF.

J is TRBJ1-1 and V is TRBV6-1, with a possible D match to TRBD1 (5 bases). The CDR3 totals 11 residues. Per the germline V gene, CDR1 is MNHNS and CDR2 is SASEGT. Trimming took 7 bases from V and 11 from J, leaving 14 bases between them. The CDR3 reads CASTFRDWAFF. The DNA for the CDR3 is TGTGCCAGCACCTTCAGGGATTGGGCTTTCTTT.

The chain employs TRBV19 and TRBJ2-3; D is possibly TRBD2 (6 bases). The CDR3 sequence is 15 residues long. Per the germline V gene, CDR1 is LNHDA and CDR2 is SQIVND (reference sequence). V lost 3 bases, J lost 2 bases, and 12 bases lay in between. CDR3 nucleotides: TGTGCCAGTAGTATCGGACTGGGACTCACAGATACGCAGTATTTT. Protein: CASSIGLGLTDTQYF.

V is TRBV19 and J is TRBJ1-1; 7 bases are a match to TRBD1. Per the germline V gene, CDR1 is LNHDA and CDR2 is SQIVND (reference sequence). The ends lost 3 bases at V and 11 bases at J; junction bases unmatched: 15. The CDR3 is made up of 15 amino acids. For the CDR3, the DNA is TGTGCCAGTAGTATTAAACCGGGACAGCGAGGTGGGGCTTTCTTT. As protein: CASSIKPGQRGGAFF.

The V and J genes are TRBV6-5 and TRBJ2-3; 9 bases fit TRBD2. Losses at the gene ends were 2 bases for V and 6 bases for J; bases not matched to a gene: 6. Germline CDR1 MNHEY, CDR2 SVGAGI. CDR3 length: 15 amino acids. In DNA, the CDR3 is TGTGCCAGCAGTTACGGCGGGGGGGCCATCGATACGCAGTATTTT. Amino acid sequence: CASSYGGGAIDTQYF.

The chain has TRBV27 and TRBJ1-2; a possible D gene is TRBD1 (6 bases). From germline, CDR1 is MNHEY and CDR2 SMNVEV (reference sequence). The CDR3 has 15 amino acids. V was trimmed by 3 bases and J by 2 bases, leaving 13 bases between them. CDR3 nucleotides: TGTGCCAGCAGTTTTAGAACAGGGTCGAACTATGGCTACACCTTC. Translation: CASSFRTGSNYGYTF.

This chain joins TRBV15 and TRBJ2-1, with 11 bases aligning to TRBD2. From germline, CDR1 is LNHNV and CDR2 YYDKDF (reference sequence). The CDR3 covers 16 residues. Unmatched junction bases numbered 6, after V lost 1 base and J lost 7 bases. CDR3 residues: CATSRATSGRRNEQFF. The CDR3 region has the DNA TGTGCCACCAGCAGAGCAACTAGCGGGAGAAGGAATGAGCAGTTCTTC.

The chain combines TRBV2 with TRBJ1-6; 8 bases line up with TRBD1. V lost 6 bases, J lost 9 bases, and 13 bases stayed unmatched. Germline V gene sequence: CDR1 SNHLY, CDR2 FYNNEI. This CDR3 is 16 amino acids long. The CDR3 DNA is TGTGCCAGCAGCAACGGACAGGGTGGTGTGTCTTCACCCCTCCACTTT. It translates to CASSNGQGGVSSPLHF.

The V gene is TRBV10-1, the J gene TRBJ2-2, with D perhaps TRBD2 (5 bases). The V gene lost 4 bases and the J gene lost 6 bases, with 12 bases spanning the gap. CDR1 and CDR2 from the germline V gene are WNHNN and SYGVQD (reference sequence). The CDR3 is 14 residues long. For the CDR3, the DNA is TGCGCCAGCAGTGCTAGCAGTCCTCCCGGGGAGCTGTTTTTT. Translating it yields CASSASSPPGELFF.

The chain is built from TRBV7-9 and TRBJ2-1, with D perhaps TRBD2 (5 bases). Per germline, CDR1 SEHNR and CDR2 FQNEAQ (reference sequence). Trimming took off 1 base at V and 10 bases at J, with 11 bases between the two ends. The CDR3 is 13 amino acids. The CDR3, as DNA: TGTGCCAGCAGCTTAGGGTGGTCGGGGGAGCAGTTCTTC. It encodes CASSLGWSGEQFF.